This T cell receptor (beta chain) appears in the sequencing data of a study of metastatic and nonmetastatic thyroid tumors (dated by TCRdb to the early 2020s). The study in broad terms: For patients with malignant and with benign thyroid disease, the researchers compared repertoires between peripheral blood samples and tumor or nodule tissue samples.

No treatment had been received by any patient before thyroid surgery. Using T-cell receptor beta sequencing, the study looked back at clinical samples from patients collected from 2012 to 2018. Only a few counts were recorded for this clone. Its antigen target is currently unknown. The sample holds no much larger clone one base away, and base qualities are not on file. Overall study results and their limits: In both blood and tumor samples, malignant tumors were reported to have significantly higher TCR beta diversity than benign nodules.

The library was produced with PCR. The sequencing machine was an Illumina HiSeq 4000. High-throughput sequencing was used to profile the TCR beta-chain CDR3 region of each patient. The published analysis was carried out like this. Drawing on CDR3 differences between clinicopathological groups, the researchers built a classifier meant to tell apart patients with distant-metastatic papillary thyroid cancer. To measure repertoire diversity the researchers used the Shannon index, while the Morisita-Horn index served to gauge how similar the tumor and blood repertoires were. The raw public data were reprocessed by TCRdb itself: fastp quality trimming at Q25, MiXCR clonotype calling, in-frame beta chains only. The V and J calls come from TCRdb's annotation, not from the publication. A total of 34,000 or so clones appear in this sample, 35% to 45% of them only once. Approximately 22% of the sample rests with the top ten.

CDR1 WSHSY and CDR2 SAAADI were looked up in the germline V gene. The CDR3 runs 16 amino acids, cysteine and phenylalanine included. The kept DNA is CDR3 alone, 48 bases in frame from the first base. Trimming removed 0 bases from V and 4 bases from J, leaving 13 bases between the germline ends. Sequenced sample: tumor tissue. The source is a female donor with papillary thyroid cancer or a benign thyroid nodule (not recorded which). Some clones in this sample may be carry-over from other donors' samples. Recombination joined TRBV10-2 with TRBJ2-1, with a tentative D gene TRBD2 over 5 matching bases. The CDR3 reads CASSESTGNQYNEQFF. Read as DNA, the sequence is TGCGCCAGCAGTGAGTCGACCGGGAACCAATACAATGAGCAGTTCTTC.